This T cell receptor beta chain is drawn from a study of beta chain features in type 1 diabetes. Since all of the isolated RNA was reverse transcribed, expressed TCRB transcripts were what got sequenced. Sequencing used immunoSEQ multiplex PCR; TCRdb keeps in-frame clones, though not all of them. Of roughly 140,000 clones in the sample, roughly 50% were seen once. The ends were cut back, 2 bases at V and 4 bases at J, with 6 bases in the middle. Germline assignment: CDR1 MDHEN and CDR2 SYDVKM. The CDR3 has 13 amino acids. The rearrangement uses TRBV28 and TRBJ1-3, with D perhaps matching TRBD1 (5 bases). This TCR was recovered from a man between 18 and 29 years old in good health. Sequencing input: Tregs from blood. The CDR3 sequence is CASSLRGGNTIYF. CDR3 DNA sequence: TGTGCCAGCAGTTTAAGGGGAGGAAACACCATATATTTT.